Listed here are 20 T cell receptor beta chains from one sample, sequenced in a study of blood T cell repertoires in COVID-19. TCRdb keeps only in-frame clones here, not all; method: immunoSEQ multiplex PCR. The data show approximately 300,000 clones, 65% to 85% seen once. Specimen: peripheral blood. Every receptor here comes from a woman between 50 and 59 years old with acute or convalescent COVID-19.

The chain recombines TRBV4-1 with TRBJ2-2; 9 nucleotides line up with TRBD2. This CDR3 has 19 residues. With V trimmed by 4 bases and J by 5 bases, 17 bases remained unmatched. Germline CDR1 is MGHRA and CDR2 is YSYEKL. CDR3 residues: CASSLIPQISGRKTGELFF. DNA of the CDR3: TGCGCCAGCAGCCTTATCCCCCAAATCAGCGGGAGGAAAACCGGGGAGCTGTTTTTT.

This chain connects TRBV3-1 (or the pseudogene TRBV3-2) to TRBJ1-1, with D maybe TRBD1 (6 bases). CDR3 size: 13 residues. V shed 6 bases and J shed 3 bases, with 11 bases lying between them. Germline V gene data show CDR1 as LGHDT and CDR2 as YNNKEL (reference sequence). This CDR3 is CASSLGGDTEAFF. CDR3 DNA: TGTGCCAGCAGTTTAGGGGGGGACACTGAAGCTTTCTTT.

The chain has TRBV3-1 (or the pseudogene TRBV3-2) and TRBJ2-1, with TRBD2 identical over 11 bases. V lost 3 bases and J lost 6; bases outside the gene matches: 4. The CDR3 consists of 15 residues. Germline V lookup: CDR1 LGHDT, CDR2 YNNKEL (reference sequence). CDR3: CASSHNGLAGNEQFF. CDR3 DNA sequence: TGTGCCAGCAGCCACAACGGACTAGCGGGCAATGAGCAGTTCTTC.

The chain uses TRBV5-5 and TRBJ2-2; 7 nucleotides line up with TRBD1. Losses at the gene ends were 0 bases for V and 4 bases for J; bases not matched to a gene: 6. CDR1 and CDR2 (germline): SGHKS, YYEKEE (reference sequence). The CDR3 has 16 amino acids. DNA for the CDR3: TGTGCCAGCAGCTTGGAATACAGGGGCGGCACCGGGGAGCTGTTTTTT. This translates into CASSLEYRGGTGELFF. Using reference TRBV5-5 and TRBJ2-2 for the parts outside the CDR3, the full variable domain is DAGVTQSPTHLIKTRGQQVTLRCSPISGHKSVSWYQQVLGQGPQFIFQYYEKEERGRGNFPDRFSARQFPNYSSELNVNALLLGDSALYLCASSLEYRGGTGELFFGEGSRLTVL.

The V gene is TRBV7-6, the J gene TRBJ2-7, with TRBD2 matching 8 bases. After removal of 1 base from V and 5 bases from J, the junction contained 7 bases not matched to a gene. CDR1 and CDR2 (germline): SGHVS, FNYEAQ. The CDR3 loop spans 15 amino acids. The CDR3 DNA reads as TGTGCCAGCAGCTTAGAGTCTAGCGGGTGGGACGAGCAGTACTTC. This sequence encodes CASSLESSGWDEQYF. Combining the CDR3 with reference TRBV7-6 and TRBJ2-7 gives the whole variable domain GAGVSQSPRYKVTKRGQDVALRCDPISGHVSLYWYRQALGQGPEFLTYFNYEAQQDKSGLPNDRFSAERPEGSISTLTIQRTEQRDSAMYRCASSLESSGWDEQYFGPGTRLTVT.

This clone has a single count. CDR3 loop: CASSLVDNEQFF. The CDR3 nucleotides are TGTGCCAGCAGCTTAGTAGACAATGAGCAGTTCTTC. The chain links TRBV7-9 to TRBJ2-1, with D unresolved. The V end was cut by 1 base, the J end by 5 bases, with 3 bases between. CDR1 SEHNR and CDR2 FQNEAQ come from the germline V gene (reference sequence). This CDR3 is built from 12 residues.

This clone was detected only a few times. This sample includes further DNA sequences coding for the same CDR3. The genes are TRBV7-2 and TRBJ2-7; tentatively, D is TRBD2 (7 bases). V was shortened by 3 bases and J by 1 base, with 10 bases between the two germline ends. Germline CDR1 SGHTA, CDR2 FQGNSA. This CDR3 region has 14 residues. The CDR3 nucleotides are TGTGCCAGCAGCTTGGGGGGGCAATCCTACGAGCAGTACTTC. Encoded protein: CASSLGGQSYEQYF.

This clone was counted many times. For the CDR3, the DNA is TGTGCCACCAGTGATCCCGGGACAGGGACTAATACGCAGTATTTT. It yields the protein CATSDPGTGTNTQYF. This chain links TRBV24-1 with TRBJ2-3, with 9 bases identical to TRBD1. This CDR3 comprises 15 residues. Per germline, CDR1 KGHDR and CDR2 SFDVKD. Trimming cost V 3 bases and J 7 bases; bases outside gene matches: 7.

The rearrangement joins TRBV18 to TRBJ1-1, with 7 bases that match TRBD1. The CDR3 length is 19 residues. V lost 6 bases, J lost 3 bases, and 22 bases stayed unmatched. CDR1 is KGHSH and CDR2 is LQKENI in the germline V gene. The CDR3 spells CASSPRRMSQGESDTEAFF. The CDR3 DNA sequence: TGTGCCAGCTCCCCCAGGCGTATGTCCCAGGGGGAATCGGACACTGAAGCTTTCTTT.

The chain combines TRBV10-2 with TRBJ1-6, with 10 bases lining up with TRBD1. From germline, CDR1 is WSHSY and CDR2 SAAADI. With V trimmed by 7 bases and J by 9 bases, 6 bases remained unmatched. CDR3 size: 14 residues. CDR3 sequence reads: CASTGTGVTSPLHF. In DNA, the CDR3 is TGCGCCAGCACCGGGACAGGGGTAACTTCACCCCTCCACTTT.

This clone was seen once. Germline is not matched at one junction end, which may reflect a read error. V usage is TRBV6-6 and J usage is TRBJ2-1; TRBD2 aligns across 12 bases. CDR3 length equals 15 residues. CDR1 MNHNY and CDR2 SVGAGI come from the germline V gene (reference sequence). The CDR3 here is CASSDSSGRDNEQFF. The CDR3 DNA sequence: TGTGCCAGCAGTGACTCTAGCGGGAGGGACAATGAGCAGTTCTTC.

The rearrangement uses TRBV4-1 and TRBJ2-7; D call uncertain. The length of the CDR3 is 15 residues. V lost 1 base and J 5 bases, leaving 15 bases between the germline ends. Germline V CDR1 and CDR2: MGHRA, YSYEKL. The CDR3 DNA sequence: TGCGCCAGCAGCCAAGTGCCAGACTTCGCAAACGAGCAGTACGTC. As protein: CASSQVPDFANEQYV.

This chain links TRBV7-2 with TRBJ2-1, with 9 bases matching TRBD2. CDR1 SGHTA and CDR2 FQGNSA come from the germline V gene. The CDR3 is made up of 16 amino acids. V trimming: 3 bases; J trimming: 8 bases; junction bases outside the gene matches: 11. This CDR3 reads CASSLMSGRTNYEQFF. The CDR3 coding sequence is TGTGCCAGCAGCTTGATGAGCGGGAGGACCAATTATGAGCAGTTCTTC.

The rearrangement links TRBV5-5 to TRBJ1-2; D perhaps matches TRBD1 (6 bases). Deletions cut 3 bases from V and 7 bases from J, with 16 bases between. The CDR3 has 14 amino acids. The V gene's germline CDR1 is SGHKS and CDR2 YYEKEE (reference sequence). CDR3 loop: CASSWMNRDGGYTF. The CDR3 bases are TGTGCCAGCAGCTGGATGAACAGGGATGGTGGCTACACCTTC.

This rearrangement joins TRBV9 to TRBJ2-7, with 10 bases that match TRBD1. The V gene end was trimmed by 0 bases and the J gene end by 5 bases; junction bases not matched to a gene: 2. This CDR3 is built from 14 residues. The germline CDR1 and CDR2 sequences are SGDLS and YYNGEE. In nucleotides, the CDR3 is TGTGCCAGCAGCGTAGATGGGACAGGGGACGAGCAGTACTTC. Its translation: CASSVDGTGDEQYF.

This chain links TRBV7-9 with TRBJ2-5; D not certain. The CDR3 runs to 14 residues. The ends were cut back, 1 base at V and 0 bases at J, with 6 bases in the middle. Germline V gene lookup returns CDR1 SEHNR and CDR2 FQNEAQ (reference sequence). CDR3: CASSLGSYQETQYF. The DNA for the CDR3 is TGTGCCAGCAGCTTAGGTAGCTACCAAGAGACCCAGTACTTC.

This chain connects TRBV18 to TRBJ2-5, with D possibly being TRBD2 (5 bases). Germline V CDR1 and CDR2: KGHSH, LQKENI. Trimming cost V 2 bases and J 5 bases, with 9 bases left between them. There are 13 residues in the CDR3. CDR3 bases: TGTGCCAGCTCACCAACCCGAGGGGAGACCCAGTACTTC. Protein sequence: CASSPTRGETQYF. The full variable domain, rest sourced from reference TRBV18 and TRBJ2-5, is NAGVMQNPRHLVRRRGQEARLRCSPMKGHSHVYWYRQLPEEGLKFMVYLQKENIIDESGMPKERFSAEFPKEGPSILRIQQVVRGDSAAYFCASSPTRGETQYFGPGTRLLVL.

V and J are TRBV7-9 and TRBJ2-2; 9 nucleotides line up with TRBD2. Trimming cost V 3 bases and J 4 bases; bases outside gene matches: 3. The germline V gene encodes CDR1 SEHNR and CDR2 FQNEAQ (reference sequence). The CDR3 has 15 amino acids. In DNA form, the CDR3 reads TGTGCCAGCAGCTTTACAGCGGGAGGCACCGGGGAGCTGTTTTTT. As protein: CASSFTAGGTGELFF.

This chain joins TRBV10-3 and TRBJ1-2; 7 bases align to TRBD1. The CDR3 totals 13 residues. Germline V CDR1 and CDR2: ENHRY, SYGVKD. The junction had 5 bases not matched to a gene; V was cut back by 3 bases and J by 7 bases. The chain's CDR3 is CAISDRQGVGYTF. The DNA of the CDR3 is TGTGCCATCAGTGATAGGCAGGGGGTTGGCTACACCTTC.

This chain connects TRBV10-2 to TRBJ2-7; D is unclear. This CDR3 region has 12 residues. The germline V and J ends were trimmed by 3 bases and 3 bases, with 6 bases remaining between them. CDR1 WSHSY and CDR2 SAAADI come from the germline V gene. The CDR3 loop reads CASSDAYYEQYF. The CDR3, as DNA: TGCGCCAGCAGTGACGCCTACTACGAGCAGTACTTC.